This entry concerns a single TCR beta chain. Antigen specificity is unknown. The data stem from a study of OX40 agonist ivuxolimab in advanced cancers. V was cut by 4 bases and J by 6 bases, with 19 bases left in between. The CDR3 runs to 15 residues. Germline V gives CDR1 LNHNV, CDR2 YYDKDF (reference sequence). Study-level points and caveats: In general, CD8+ T cells held more expanded clones than CD4+ did, on average. The specificity for antigen of the expanded peripheral T cells was not determined. At 0.1-3.0 mg/kg, partial responders had clonal expansion among the lowest observed.

The assay was immunoSEQ multiplex PCR, and TCRdb's table has in-frame clones only and misses some. The sample has just over 90,000 clones, 94% seen once. This clonotype originated in an adult with an advanced solid tumor such as melanoma, head and neck, liver or kidney cancer. Sequencing used CD4+ or CD8+ T cells sorted from blood, obtained in a trial of the OX40 agonist ivuxolimab. The chain is built from TRBV15 and TRBJ2-7; D might be TRBD1 (6 bases). The CDR3 bases are TGTGCCACCAGCATTATAACCGGGACACCGGCCGAGCAGTACTTC. This sequence encodes CATSIITGTPAEQYF.